The clone carrying this TCR beta chain occurred many times. These data come from a study of early T cells in non-severe SARS-CoV-2 infection. This CDR3 region has 12 residues. V was pared by 5 bases and J by 3 bases, with 9 bases between. The V gene's germline CDR1 is SGHRS and CDR2 YFSETQ. TCRdb ran MiXCR on the 5' RACE reads and lists one entry per CDR3 protein. The table shows approximately 40,000 distinct CDR3 sequences, with approximately 11% occurring only once. Sequences were obtained from whole blood. The TCR originated in an adult who was a healthcare worker with PCR-confirmed SARS-CoV-2 infection or an uninfected control (not recorded which). The chain links TRBV5-1 to TRBJ2-7; perhaps TRBD1 as D (5 bases). DNA for the CDR3: TGCGCCAGCAGATCCAGGGACTACGAGCAGTACTTC. It translates to CASRSRDYEQYF.